The TCR beta chain under discussion was sequenced for a study of cytomegalovirus exposure and HLA in healthy donors. Study details: From donors who were HLA-typed, an early data release held 81 million or so unique TCRs. Overall study findings and caveats: Accurate prediction of most subjects' HLA-A and HLA-B alleles from TCR beta sequences was reported. Beyond CMV serostatus, there was no information to go on about immune exposure.

In the PCR, 60 Vbeta and 13 Jbeta primers were used. The protocol was immunoSEQ multiplex PCR, while the TCRdb copy is restricted to in-frame clones and leaves out a portion. The sample lists about 140,000 clones; 70% to 90% were seen once. CDR3 size: 15 residues. J lost 5 bases, V lost 4 bases, and 7 bases had no gene match. CDR1 is SQVTM, CDR2 ANQGSEA, per germline. A note on this clone: Its antigen is unidentified.

Despite likely unrecorded immune exposures, the donors were nominally healthy at the time of sampling. The TCR originated in a man between 50 and 59 years old in good health and CMV-seronegative. The specimen was PBMCs. This chain connects TRBV29-1 to TRBJ2-2, with 10 bases fitting TRBD2. The CDR3 DNA follows: TGCAGCGTTGGAACTAGCGGGACGGGGACCGGGGAGCTGTTTTTT. The encoded protein is CSVGTSGTGTGELFF.